Sequencing of this T cell receptor (beta chain) was carried out in a study of cytomegalovirus exposure and HLA in healthy donors. PCR involved 60 Vbeta and 13 Jbeta primers. Assay used: immunoSEQ multiplex PCR; TCRdb lists only in-frame clones, some missing. The sample carries about 220,000 clones, 60% to 80% recorded once. Per germline, CDR1 SGHTA and CDR2 FQGNSA. The CDR3 has 16 residues. Unmatched junction bases numbered 5, after V lost 0 bases and J lost 4 bases. Overall study findings and caveats: Donors belonging to an Asian-associated ancestry cluster reportedly showed fewer N-insertions in productive TCRs than the roughly 670-donor mean, according to what a later analysis found. Association of a missense DCLRE1C variant with TCR beta V- and J-gene trimming was reported in a later analysis. Overall, about 160 TCR beta chains were annotated as cytomegalovirus-associated.

Turning to this clone: What it recognizes is unknown. Other DNA variants within this sample encode the same CDR3.

Sequencing was carried out using PBMCs. The receptor comes from a male donor in good health and CMV-seronegative. The V gene is TRBV7-2, the J gene TRBJ2-4, with 8 nucleotides matching TRBD2. The CDR3 DNA reads TGTGCCAGCAGCTTAGCAGGGTCGGGAGGGAAAAACATTCAGTACTTC. This encodes CASSLAGSGGKNIQYF.